The 26 T cell receptor beta chains reported below all come from one sample, sequenced in a study of blood T cell repertoires in COVID-19. The assay was immunoSEQ multiplex PCR, and TCRdb's table has in-frame clones only and misses some. The sample records about 60,000 clones, about 90% being singletons. The specimen was peripheral blood. The receptor source for this set is a man between 60 and 70 years old with acute or convalescent COVID-19.

The CDR3 region is CASGRETQYF. CDR3 in DNA: TGTGCCAGCGGGAGGGAGACCCAGTACTTC. The chain joins TRBV28 to TRBJ2-5; a weak D match, TRBD2 (6 bases). Trimming took 8 bases from V and 5 from J, leaving 6 bases between them. The V gene's germline CDR1 is MDHEN and CDR2 SYDVKM. The CDR3 consists of 10 residues.

The rearrangement links TRBV7-9 to TRBJ1-6; 7 bases line up with TRBD1. Germline V CDR1 and CDR2: SEHNR, FQNEAQ (reference sequence). Trimming cost V 5 bases and J 8 bases; bases outside gene matches: 6. CDR3 length: 14 amino acids. The CDR3 bases are TGTGCCAGCAGCCCGGGGGACAGAGATTCACCCCTCCACTTT. Translated: CASSPGDRDSPLHF.

The V gene is TRBV5-1, the J gene TRBJ2-2; maybe TRBD2 (6 bases). This CDR3 is built from 16 residues. V dropped 0 bases and J dropped 4 bases, with 13 bases sitting between them. CDR1 is SGHRS and CDR2 is YFSETQ in the germline V gene. CDR3 sequence (DNA): TGCGCCAGCAGCTTGGCCCCGGGAGTCGTCACCGGGGAGCTGTTTTTT. Its protein is CASSLAPGVVTGELFF.

J is TRBJ2-1 and V is TRBV28, with TRBD2 matching 8 bases. V lost 3 bases, J lost 0 bases, and 4 bases stayed unmatched. This CDR3 has 16 amino acids. In germline, CDR1 is MDHEN, CDR2 SYDVKM. The CDR3 spells CASSLVLAGSYNEQFF. CDR3 in DNA: TGTGCCAGCAGTTTGGTTCTAGCGGGCTCCTACAATGAGCAGTTCTTC.

In its sample, this clone was seen a few times. The chain has TRBV27 and TRBJ1-6; 7 bases are a match to TRBD1. The CDR3 sequence is 13 residues long. Trimming removed 3 bases from V and 10 bases from J; junction bases left unmatched: 3. CDR1 is MNHEY and CDR2 is SMNVEV in the germline V gene (reference sequence). The CDR3 DNA is TGTGCCAGCAGTTTGGGACAGTTGTCACCCCTCCACTTT. It encodes CASSLGQLSPLHF.

This clone was seen only a few times. This chain links TRBV24-1 with TRBJ2-7; D is perhaps TRBD2 (5 bases). The CDR3 extends over 15 amino acids. CDR1 is KGHDR and CDR2 is SFDVKD in the germline V gene. V shed 3 bases and J shed 3 bases, with 14 bases lying between them. CDR3 coding DNA: TGTGCCACCAGTGATGGGGATGGCGCGGGCTACGAGCAGTACTTC. Translated, it gives CATSDGDGAGYEQYF.

The gene calls are TRBV12-1 and TRBJ2-7; the table's D call, TRBD2, was not checked against the DNA. TRBV12-1 is labeled a pseudogene. The CDR3 runs to 15 residues. CDR3 protein: CASSFAEDYQYEQYF. The CDR3 nucleotides are TGTGCCAGCAGCTTTGCAGAGGACTACCAATACGAGCAGTACTTC.

This clone was observed a handful of times. The rearrangement joins TRBV27 to TRBJ1-1; TRBD1 matches 12 bases. The CDR3 extends over 17 amino acids. The J segment lost 5 bases and the V segment lost 5 bases, leaving 12 bases of the junction unmatched. Germline CDR1 MNHEY, CDR2 SMNVEV (reference sequence). The DNA for the CDR3 is TGTGCCAGCAGTCGGGGGACAGGGGGCACGAGGGGGACTGAAGCTTTCTTT. Its translation: CASSRGTGGTRGTEAFF.

The chain employs TRBV27 and TRBJ1-6; D gene ambiguous. The germline CDR1 and CDR2 sequences are MNHEY and SMNVEV (reference sequence). CDR3 length: 17 amino acids. V was cut by 4 bases and J by 2 bases, with 15 bases left in between. DNA of the CDR3: TGTGCCAGCAGTTCCGCCAGATATTCAGCCTATAATTCACCCCTCCACTTT. This codes for CASSSARYSAYNSPLHF.

The chain uses TRBV5-4 and TRBJ1-2; 7 nucleotides align to TRBD1. Germline V gene data show CDR1 as SGHNT and CDR2 as YYREEE (reference sequence). This CDR3 has 15 residues. V lost 4 bases and J lost 5; bases outside the gene matches: 11. The CDR3: CASSPGTAIGYGYTF. CDR3 nucleotide sequence: TGTGCCAGCAGCCCCGGGACAGCTATCGGATATGGCTACACCTTC.

The chain uses TRBV5-3 and TRBJ2-7; TRBD1 agrees at 10 bases. TRBV5-3 is recorded as an ORF, its role being uncertain. The trim removed 0 bases at V and 2 bases at J, leaving 11 bases unmatched. The CDR3 consists of 18 residues. The CDR3 reads CARSLVPGQGWLTYEQYF. Written as DNA, the CDR3 is TGTGCCAGAAGCTTGGTACCGGGACAGGGGTGGCTTACCTACGAGCAGTACTTC.

The CDR3 reads CSASPLAELQETQYF. As DNA, the CDR3 is TGCAGTGCTAGTCCCCTAGCGGAACTTCAAGAGACCCAGTACTTC. The genes are TRBV20-1 and TRBJ2-5, with 7 bases lining up with TRBD2. V shed 3 bases, J shed 2 bases, and the junction held 9 bases outside the gene matches. CDR1 and CDR2 (germline): DFQATT, SNEGSKA (reference sequence). This CDR3 has 15 amino acids.

This clone was observed a few times. This chain uses TRBV28 with TRBJ2-1; no definite D call. CDR1 is MDHEN, CDR2 SYDVKM, per germline. The length of the CDR3 is 14 residues. Between the trimmed V and J ends, which lost 8 bases and 2 bases, there was a span of 13 bases. As DNA, the CDR3 is TGTGCCAGCTGTCCAGGCCCGACCTACAATGAGCAGTTCTTC. Translation gives CASCPGPTYNEQFF.

This sequence joins TRBV5-1 and TRBJ2-3; 7 nucleotides match TRBD2. V was clipped by 3 bases and J by 0 bases; unmatched bases: 10. The CDR3 is 17 amino acids. Germline V gene lookup returns CDR1 SGHRS and CDR2 YFSETQ. The CDR3 DNA is TGCGCCAGCAGCTACGGACTGCGGGGGATGAGCACAGATACGCAGTATTTT. Its protein is CASSYGLRGMSTDTQYF.

This rearrangement joins TRBV6-5 to TRBJ1-5; possible D gene TRBD1, 6 bases. The germline CDR1 and CDR2 sequences are MNHEY and SVGAGI. This CDR3 has 15 amino acids. Trimming removed 2 bases from V and 3 bases from J, with 11 bases in between. CDR3 sequence reads: CASSYGGGSNQPQHF. In DNA, the CDR3 is TGTGCCAGCAGTTACGGTGGGGGCTCCAATCAGCCCCAGCATTTT.

This chain uses TRBV18 with TRBJ2-7; 9 positions match TRBD1. The V segment lost 3 bases and the J segment 1 base; nucleotides outside the gene matches: 4. Germline V gene sequence: CDR1 KGHSH, CDR2 LQKENI. This CDR3 contains 15 residues. CDR3 bases: TGTGCCAGCTCACCCGGGACAGGGCTATCCTACGAGCAGTACTTC. Translating it yields CASSPGTGLSYEQYF.

This clone showed up just once. The chain joins TRBV21-1 to TRBJ1-2; the table's D gene call, TRBD1, was not cross checked with the DNA. TRBV21-1 is termed a pseudogene. This CDR3 contains 14 residues. The CDR3 here is CASSKFRASYGYTF. The DNA for the CDR3 is TGTGCCAGCAGCAAATTTCGTGCCAGCTATGGCTACACCTTC.

The chain employs TRBV19 and TRBJ1-3; tentative D call: TRBD1 (5 bases). Trimming removed 3 bases from V and 5 bases from J, with 11 bases in between. Germline loops: CDR1 LNHDA, CDR2 SQIVND (reference sequence). This CDR3 has 14 residues. This chain's CDR3 is CASSIDSLRNTIYF. The CDR3, as DNA: TGTGCCAGTAGTATCGACAGCTTGCGAAACACCATATATTTT.

This clone has more than one count but fewer than ten. The chain links TRBV28 to TRBJ1-3, with 9 nucleotides matching TRBD1. V lost 7 bases to trimming and J lost 2 bases; unmatched junction nucleotides: 3. This CDR3 comprises 14 residues. Germline CDR1 is MDHEN and CDR2 is SYDVKM. The CDR3 sequence is CASTDRGTGNTIYF. In DNA, the CDR3 is TGTGCCAGCACTGACAGGGGGACTGGAAACACCATATATTTT.

The chain recombines TRBV3-1 (or the pseudogene TRBV3-2) with TRBJ1-5; 8 bases map to TRBD1. Per germline, CDR1 LGHDT and CDR2 YNNKEL (reference sequence). This CDR3 region has 15 residues. The ends lost 4 bases at V and 3 bases at J; junction bases unmatched: 5. DNA for the CDR3: TGTGCCAGCAGCCCGGACAGGGACGACAATCAGCCCCAGCATTTT. This translates into CASSPDRDDNQPQHF.

The chain couples TRBV7-2 to TRBJ2-2; maybe TRBD1 (5 bases). CDR3 length: 13 amino acids. Trimming took off 4 bases at V and 3 bases at J, with 6 bases between the two ends. Germline CDR1 is SGHTA and CDR2 is FQGNSA. CDR3 nucleotides: TGTGCCAGCAGCTCGACAGACACCGGGGAGCTGTTTTTT. Its protein is CASSSTDTGELFF.

Only a few counts were recorded for this clone. This chain links TRBV4-1 with TRBJ1-6; tentatively, D is TRBD1 (6 bases). V lost 0 bases and J lost 7, with 10 bases in between. The CDR3 totals 15 residues. Germline CDR1 reads MGHRA; CDR2 reads YSYEKL. This chain's CDR3 is CASSQEPRGNSPLHF. Written as DNA, the CDR3 is TGCGCCAGCAGCCAAGAACCCAGGGGAAATTCACCCCTCCACTTT.

This chain uses TRBV19 with TRBJ2-3; 11 bases line up with TRBD2. The CDR3 totals 19 residues. V dropped 5 bases and J dropped 0; count of bases not matched to a gene: 13. From germline, CDR1 is LNHDA and CDR2 SQIVND (reference sequence). Here the CDR3 reads CASSRGPSGRTSSTDTQYF. The CDR3 DNA follows: TGTGCCAGTAGTCGGGGGCCTAGCGGGAGGACGTCTAGCACAGATACGCAGTATTTT.

The chain carries TRBV19 and TRBJ2-1; TRBD2 aligns across 9 bases. The CDR3 is 15 residues long. The V gene end was trimmed by 3 bases and the J gene end by 5 bases; junction bases not matched to a gene: 5. CDR1 is LNHDA, CDR2 SQIVND, per germline (reference sequence). CDR3 residues: CASSIGLAGHNEQFF. The DNA for the CDR3 is TGTGCCAGTAGTATTGGCCTAGCGGGGCACAATGAGCAGTTCTTC. The entire variable domain, with the rest obtained from reference TRBV19 and TRBJ2-1, is as follows: DGGITQSPKYLFRKEGQNVTLSCEQNLNHDAMYWYRQDPGQGLRLIYYSQIVNDFQKGDIAEGYSVSREKKESFPLTVTSAQKNPTAFYLCASSIGLAGHNEQFFGPGTRLTVL.

The V call is TRBV14, the J call TRBJ2-1; D is unclear. Trimming removed 1 base from V and 0 bases from J, with 4 bases in between. This CDR3 is 14 amino acids long. The germline V gene encodes CDR1 SGHDN and CDR2 FVKESK. CDR3 sequence: CASSQAGSYNEQFF. DNA of the CDR3: TGTGCCAGCAGCCAAGCGGGCTCCTACAATGAGCAGTTCTTC.

The chain links TRBV27 to TRBJ2-7; D possibly corresponds to TRBD1 (5 bases). Germline CDR1 and CDR2: MNHEY and SMNVEV (reference sequence). Trimming shortened V by 3 bases and J by 5 bases, and 11 bases separated the two germline ends. The CDR3 covers 13 residues. CDR3: CASSFQGFDEQYF. CDR3 sequence (DNA): TGTGCCAGCAGTTTTCAGGGATTCGACGAGCAGTACTTC.